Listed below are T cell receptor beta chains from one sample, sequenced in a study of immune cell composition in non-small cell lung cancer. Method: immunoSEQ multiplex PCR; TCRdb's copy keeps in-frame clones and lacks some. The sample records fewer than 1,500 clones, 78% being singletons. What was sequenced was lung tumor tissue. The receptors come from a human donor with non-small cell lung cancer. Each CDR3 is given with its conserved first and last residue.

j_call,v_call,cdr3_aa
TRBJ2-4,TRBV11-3,CASSVGHPAKNIQYF
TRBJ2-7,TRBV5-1,CASSLGPLDRDTPYEQYF
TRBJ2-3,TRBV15,CATSRDGSSTDTQYF
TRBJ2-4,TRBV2,CASNQGVVNIQYF
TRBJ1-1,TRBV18,CASSLGQQGEAFF
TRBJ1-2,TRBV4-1,CASSQDPTGYGYTF
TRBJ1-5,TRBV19,CASSPRDWGEPQHF
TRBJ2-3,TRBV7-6,CASSFENTDTQYF
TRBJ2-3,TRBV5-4,CASSGGRGRTDTQYF
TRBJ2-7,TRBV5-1,CASSLGLGTGGYEQYF
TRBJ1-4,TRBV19,CASSIGQGVGNEKLFF
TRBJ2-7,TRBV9,CASSVSGRYEQYF
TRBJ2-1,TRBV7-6,CASSLSRGSYNEQFF
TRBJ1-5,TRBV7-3,CASSLTKLQPQHF
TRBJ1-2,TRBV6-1,CANKEEGGLYGYTF
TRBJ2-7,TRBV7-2,CASSPSDYSEQYF
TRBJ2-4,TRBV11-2,CASSVGHPAKNIQYF
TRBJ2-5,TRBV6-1,CASSAGAGTQETQYF
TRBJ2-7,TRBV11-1,CASSKTGTGAAYEQYF
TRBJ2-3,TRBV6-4,CASSDAGGTDTQYF
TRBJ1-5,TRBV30,CAWSDSDSNQPQHF
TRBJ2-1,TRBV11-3,CASTPTSGVYNEQFF
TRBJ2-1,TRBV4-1,CASSQDTNGRSNEQFF
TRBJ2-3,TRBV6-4,CASSEAGDTDTQYF
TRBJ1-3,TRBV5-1,CASSPSGNTIYF
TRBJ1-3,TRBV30,CAWDSGVGNTIYF
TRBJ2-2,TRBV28,CASWAETGSTGELFF
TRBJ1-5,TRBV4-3,CASSQGTLDSNQPQHF
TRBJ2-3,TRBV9,CASSPSGPTDTQYF
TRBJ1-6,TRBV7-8,CASRFSGGNSPLHF
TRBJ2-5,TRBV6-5,CASRQDGRYQETQYF
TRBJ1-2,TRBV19,CASSAQPRDNYGYTF
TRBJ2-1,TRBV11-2,CASSSPQGLNEQFF
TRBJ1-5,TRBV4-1,CASSGGPGANQPQHF
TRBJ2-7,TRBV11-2,CASSLDVLVLYEQYF
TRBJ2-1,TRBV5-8,CASHKLSADNEQFF
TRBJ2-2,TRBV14,CASSQELGNTGELFF
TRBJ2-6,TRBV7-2,CASSRTQGIPPGANVLTF
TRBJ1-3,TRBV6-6,CASRSGERDTIYF
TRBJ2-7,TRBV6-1,CASSEKLAGYEQYF
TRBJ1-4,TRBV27,CASSSRDRGRREKLFF
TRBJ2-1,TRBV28,CASSFSQGRNEQFF
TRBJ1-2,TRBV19,CASSPDSSGYTF
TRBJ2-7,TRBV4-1,CASSPQGNLADLPYEQYF
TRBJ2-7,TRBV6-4,CASIRAWDRGYCEQYF
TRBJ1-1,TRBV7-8,CASSPGTGSGTEAFF
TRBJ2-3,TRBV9,CASSIQGTRGGDTQYF
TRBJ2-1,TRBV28,CASSPSWGKISYNEQFF
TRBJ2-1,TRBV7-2,CASSLEAGGEQFF
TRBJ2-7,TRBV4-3,CASSPPGGDEQYF
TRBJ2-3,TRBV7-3,CASSATSGETDTQYF
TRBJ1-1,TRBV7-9,CASSPEAGAEAFF
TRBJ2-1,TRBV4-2,CASSQDSGWREQFF
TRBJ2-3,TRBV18,CASSPLAGSTDTQYF
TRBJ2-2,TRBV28,CASKFHGNTGELFF
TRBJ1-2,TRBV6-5,CASRGDYYGYTF